This TCR beta chain is drawn from a study of identical twins. Findings and caveats of the study: Out-of-frame alpha sequences common to twins exhibited a surplus of low generation probability. The models systematically underestimated how much out-of-frame TCR alpha was shared in monozygotic twins.

This clonotype has a count of ten or more. Its antigen is still unknown. A template switching step contributed a universal primer site, while unique molecular identifiers were present in the cDNA. TCRdb itself ran the 5' RACE reads through MiXCR, one entry per CDR3 protein. The table lists under 350,000 distinct CDR3 sequences, 9.5% of them singletons. The sample was also linked to a second study, of yellow fever vaccine responses in identical twins. That work adds: Vaccine T cell responses of twins reportedly seemed partly convergent and partly personalized.

Sequenced material: CD8+ T cells sorted from blood. The origin of this receptor is a woman aged 18-30 years in good health.

CDR3 sequence (DNA): TGTGCCAGCAGTTTAGGACAGGGCCTGACCTACGAGCAGTACTTC. Translated, it gives CASSLGQGLTYEQYF. The chain joins TRBV12-3 or TRBV12-4 to TRBJ2-7, with TRBD1 identical over 7 bases. J was trimmed by 2 bases and V by 1 base; bases with no gene match: 5. This CDR3 spans 15 amino acids.